The rows below give T cell receptor beta chains drawn from one sample of a study of cytomegalovirus exposure and HLA in healthy donors. The method was immunoSEQ multiplex PCR; TCRdb's version includes in-frame clones alone and lacks a portion of them. The sample yields about 240,000 clones, 75% to 85% seen once. Sequencing was performed on PBMCs. The receptors here all came from a woman aged 60-70 years in good health and CMV-seropositive. Both conserved end residues are part of each CDR3. A D gene is named only where the DNA matches it firmly. Only some rows state a clone size, as once, few, many or a class for expanded clones.

TRBD2	NA	TRBV19	TRBJ2-7	CASSQDGTSGAREQYF	TGTGCCAGTAGTCAGGACGGGACTAGCGGCGCCAGGGAGCAGTACTTC
NA	NA	TRBV7-9	TRBJ2-6	CSSSLVGGANVLTF	TGTTCCAGCAGCTTAGTCGGTGGGGCCAACGTCCTGACTTTC
NA	NA	TRBV28	TRBJ2-7	CASSFRGAVGEQYF	TGTGCCAGCAGTTTCCGGGGAGCGGTCGGCGAGCAGTACTTC
NA	NA	TRBV9	TRBJ1-2	CASSVDQGNYGYTF	TGTGCCAGCAGCGTAGATCAGGGAAACTATGGCTACACCTTC
NA	NA	TRBV5-1	TRBJ1-2	CASMGATGYGYTF	TGCGCCAGCATGGGGGCGACGGGCTATGGCTACACCTTC
NA	once	TRBV4-1	TRBJ2-2	CASSRLTWTGELFF	TGCGCCAGCAGCCGCCTAACGTGGACCGGGGAGCTGTTTTTT
TRBD1	NA	TRBV11-2	TRBJ1-2	CASSTRQGVLYGYTF	TGTGCCAGCAGCACCCGACAGGGGGTCCTCTATGGCTACACCTTC
NA	NA	TRBV5-1	TRBJ2-7	CASSLLQRATGDEQYF	TGCGCCAGCAGCTTGCTCCAGCGGGCGACGGGGGACGAGCAGTACTTC
NA	NA	TRBV10-2	TRBJ2-7	CASSDPSTYEQYF	TGCGCCAGCAGTGACCCGAGCACCTACGAGCAGTACTTC
NA	NA	TRBV27	TRBJ1-2	CASSLAGYGYTF	TGTGCCAGCAGTTTAGCAGGGTATGGCTACACCTTC
NA	NA	TRBV10-3	TRBJ2-1	CAIRAGPINDNEQFF	TGTGCCATCAGGGCGGGACCCATCAATGACAATGAGCAGTTCTTC
NA	NA	TRBV10-3	TRBJ2-3	CAISESGVSTDTQYF	TGTGCCATCAGTGAGTCCGGGGTGAGCACAGATACGCAGTATTTT
NA	few	TRBV6-6	TRBJ2-7	CASSYSRTSYEQYF	TGTGCCAGCAGTTACTCGAGGACAAGTTACGAGCAGTACTTC
NA	NA	TRBV6-1	TRBJ2-2	CASRVSFAGTGELFF	TGTGCCAGCAGGGTCAGCTTTGCGGGCACCGGGGAGCTGTTTTTT
TRBD1	NA	TRBV28	TRBJ1-2	CASSSGQGVYGYTF	TGTGCCAGCAGTTCGGGACAGGGAGTTTATGGCTACACCTTC
TRBD1	NA	TRBV2	TRBJ2-6	CASTLDRGAGANVLTF	TGTGCCAGCACACTGGACAGGGGGGCCGGGGCCAACGTCCTGACTTTC
NA	NA	TRBV29-1	TRBJ1-2	CSVGGWSGYTF	TGCAGCGTGGGGGGGTGGAGTGGCTACACCTTC
TRBD1	NA	TRBV9	TRBJ1-3	CASSVGPGQGAGGNTIYF	TGTGCCAGCAGCGTAGGACCGGGACAGGGGGCAGGTGGAAACACCATATATTTT
TRBD1	NA	TRBV5-1	TRBJ2-5	CASSSTGVVETQYF	TGCGCCAGCAGCTCTACAGGGGTGGTCGAGACCCAGTACTTC
TRBD1	NA	TRBV9	TRBJ1-1	CASSVRDRDTEAFF	TGTGCCAGCAGCGTAAGAGACAGGGACACTGAAGCTTTCTTT
NA	NA	TRBV5-3	TRBJ2-3	CARSLMSCTDSDTQYF	TGTGCCAGAAGCTTGATGAGCTGTACTGATTCAGATACGCAGTATTTT
TRBD1	NA	TRBV29-1	TRBJ2-5	CSARDRGQETQYF	TGCAGCGCCCGGGACAGGGGGCAAGAGACCCAGTACTTC
TRBD2	once	TRBV5-1	TRBJ2-1	CASSFSGEAYNEQFF	TGCGCCAGCAGCTTCAGCGGGGAAGCCTACAATGAGCAGTTCTTC
NA	NA	TRBV9	TRBJ1-3	CASSVDTYGGTIYF	TGTGCCAGCAGCGTCGACACTTACGGAGGCACCATATATTTT
TRBD2	NA	TRBV5-1	TRBJ2-7	CASSLRAGGPYEQYF	TGCGCCAGCAGCTTACGAGCGGGAGGGCCCTACGAGCAGTACTTC
NA	NA	TRBV25-1	TRBJ2-7	CASSALTVYEQYF	TGTGCCAGCAGCGCTCTGACAGTTTACGAGCAGTACTTC
TRBD1	NA	TRBV19	TRBJ2-7	CASSISGTGVREQYF	TGTGCCAGTAGTATCTCCGGGACAGGGGTCAGGGAGCAGTACTTC
NA	once	TRBV27	TRBJ2-7	CASSFSPVDYRSYEQYF	TGTGCCAGCAGTTTCTCCCCCGTTGACTACCGTTCCTACGAGCAGTACTTC
TRBD1	NA	TRBV4-2	TRBJ2-5	CASSQVWDRGRETQYF	TGTGCCAGCAGCCAAGTATGGGACAGGGGGCGTGAGACCCAGTACTTC
TRBD1	NA	TRBV28	TRBJ2-7	CASSPLGTVTYEQYF	TGTGCCAGCAGTCCCCTAGGGACAGTAACCTACGAGCAGTACTTC
TRBD1	once	TRBV5-1	TRBJ2-7	CASSQGQASYEQYF	TGCGCCAGCAGCCAGGGACAGGCCTCCTACGAGCAGTACTTC
TRBD2	NA	TRBV2	TRBJ2-5	CASSERTRFGETQYF	TGTGCCAGCAGTGAAAGGACTAGATTCGGAGAGACCCAGTACTTC
TRBD2	NA	TRBV6-5	TRBJ2-7	CASSYRGGGYEQYF	TGTGCCAGCAGTTACCGTGGGGGGGGCTACGAGCAGTACTTC
NA	NA	TRBV19	TRBJ1-5	CASSIDWEQPQHF	TGTGCCAGTAGTATAGATTGGGAGCAGCCCCAGCATTTT
NA	NA	TRBV5-1	TRBJ2-7	CASSLSTGRYEQYF	TGCGCCAGCAGCTTGAGTACAGGGCGCTACGAGCAGTACTTC
NA	NA	TRBV5-4	TRBJ2-5	CASTLTVGETQYF	TGTGCCAGCACTTTGACAGTCGGGGAGACCCAGTACTTC
NA	NA	TRBV10-2	TRBJ1-2	CASSEAGLYGYTF	TGCGCCAGCAGTGAGGCAGGGCTCTATGGCTACACCTTC
NA	NA	TRBV9	TRBJ2-7	CASSVTGYYEQYF	TGTGCCAGCAGCGTCACGGGATACTACGAGCAGTACTTC
NA	NA	TRBV6-1	TRBJ1-3	CASSEARLTTGNTIYF	TGTGCCAGCAGTGAAGCGCGTCTAACTACTGGAAACACCATATATTTT
TRBD1	NA	TRBV28	TRBJ1-3	CASSFQGAPGNTIYF	TGTGCCAGCAGTTTTCAGGGGGCGCCTGGAAACACCATATATTTT
TRBD1	NA	TRBV4-1	TRBJ1-1	CASSLRDRVLMNTEAFF	TGCGCCAGCAGCCTCCGGGACAGGGTCCTCATGAACACTGAAGCTTTCTTT
TRBD1	once	TRBV12-5	TRBJ1-6	CASGLAVTGQGHSPLHF	TGTGCTAGTGGTTTGGCCGTGACGGGACAGGGCCATTCACCCCTCCACTTT
TRBD1	NA	TRBV28	TRBJ1-1	CASSPRTYRQGEAFF	TGTGCCAGCAGCCCAAGAACATATCGACAGGGAGAAGCTTTCTTT
TRBD1	NA	TRBV11-2	TRBJ1-2	CASTPVGTGYGYTF	TGTGCCAGCACCCCTGTCGGGACAGGGTATGGCTACACCTTC
TRBD1	NA	TRBV28	TRBJ1-3	CASRPRDSPSNTIYF	TGTGCCAGCAGACCAAGGGACAGCCCTAGTAACACCATATATTTT
TRBD2	NA	TRBV4-1	TRBJ2-5	CASSQLLGLLAGAETQYF	TGCGCCAGCAGCCAACTACTGGGGCTACTAGCGGGAGCAGAGACCCAGTACTTC
NA	NA	TRBV28	TRBJ1-2	CASSFIQGFAGYTF	TGTGCCAGCAGTTTTATCCAGGGGTTCGCTGGCTACACCTTC
NA	NA	TRBV5-1	TRBJ1-2	CASNVGGPYGYTF	TGCGCCAGCAACGTCGGTGGGCCATATGGCTACACCTTC
NA	NA	TRBV2	TRBJ1-2	CASSEDVSPYYGYTF	TGTGCCAGCAGTGAAGATGTCAGTCCTTACTATGGCTACACCTTC
NA	NA	TRBV5-1	TRBJ1-1	CASSPSGGDTEAFF	TGCGCCAGCAGTCCCTCGGGGGGGGACACTGAAGCTTTCTTT
NA	NA	TRBV9	TRBJ1-3	CASSLSGNTIYF	TGTGCCAGTTCTTTGTCTGGAAACACCATATATTTT
TRBD1	NA	TRBV6-5	TRBJ2-7	CASSRRDRGVWQYF	TGTGCCAGCAGCAGGAGGGACAGGGGCGTATGGCAGTACTTC
TRBD1	NA	TRBV27	TRBJ2-7	CASRPTQTGAPYEQYF	TGTGCCAGCAGACCAACCCAGACAGGGGCTCCCTACGAGCAGTACTTC